The 26 T cell receptor beta chains below were found in one sample sequenced in a study of T cell repertoires in cytomegalovirus infection. One entry per CDR3 protein results from TCRdb running MiXCR on the reads. The table has about 770,000 distinct CDR3 sequences, about 27% seen once. The antigens these receptors bind are not known. Sample: cultured CD8+ T cells from PBMCs, taken from culture after CMV antigen stimulation. Receptors originate from a human donor in good health (CMV status not recorded). Some clones in this sample may be carry-over from other donors' samples.

The genes are TRBV18 and TRBJ2-7; 7 bases align to TRBD2. There are 15 residues in the CDR3. CDR1 and CDR2 (germline): KGHSH, LQKENI. V was clipped by 3 bases and J by 5 bases; unmatched bases: 10. The CDR3: CASSPPSGLTHEQYF. In nucleotides, the CDR3 is TGTGCCAGCTCACCCCCTAGCGGACTAACCCACGAGCAGTACTTC.

V usage is TRBV10-3 and J usage is TRBJ2-7, with D possibly called TRBD1 or TRBD2 (8 bases each). Germline V gene lookup returns CDR1 ENHRY and CDR2 SYGVKD. Trimming took 6 bases from V and 6 from J, leaving 21 bases between them. The CDR3 is 15 residues long. CDR3 loop: CAISNRGQAGGEQYF. In DNA, the CDR3 is TGTGCCATCAGCAACAGGGGACAGGCGGGGGGCGAGCAGTACTTC.

This clonotype was detected only a few times. This chain uses TRBV4-1 with TRBJ1-1; D not certain. Germline V gene lookup returns CDR1 MGHRA and CDR2 YSYEKL. The CDR3 is 15 amino acids. V dropped 1 base and J dropped 2 bases, with 11 bases sitting between them. The CDR3 spells CASSQVRQKNTEAFF. The CDR3 DNA reads as TGCGCCAGCAGCCAAGTTCGACAAAAAAACACTGAAGCTTTCTTT.

J is TRBJ1-5 and V is TRBV27, with 12 bases fitting TRBD1. From germline, CDR1 is MNHEY and CDR2 SMNVEV (reference sequence). This CDR3 spans 17 amino acids. With 4 bases clipped from V and 7 bases from J, the junction kept 11 bases outside the gene matches. The CDR3 reads CASSSIPGQGAEQPQHF. The CDR3 nucleotides read TGTGCCAGCAGTTCGATTCCGGGACAGGGGGCTGAACAGCCCCAGCATTTT.

The chain has TRBV4-1 and TRBJ2-7; possible D gene TRBD1, 6 bases. The CDR3 consists of 17 residues. V gave up 0 bases and J gave up 3 bases, with 18 bases separating them. Germline CDR1 reads MGHRA; CDR2 reads YSYEKL. The CDR3 bases are TGCGCCAGCAGCCAAGAAGCACGGAACAGGGCGGGCTACGAGCAGTACGTC. Amino acid sequence: CASSQEARNRAGYEQYV.

This rearrangement joins TRBV27 to TRBJ2-5; TRBD2 aligns across 7 bases. Germline assignment: CDR1 MNHEY and CDR2 SMNVEV (reference sequence). The CDR3 is 14 residues long. Unmatched junction bases numbered 13, after V lost 11 bases and J lost 4 bases. In DNA form, the CDR3 reads TGTGCCTGCGGGACGGGGGGTACGGGAGAGACCCAGTACTTC. This gives the protein CACGTGGTGETQYF.

J is TRBJ2-6 and V is TRBV10-3, with TRBD1 identical over 9 bases. The V gene end was trimmed by 4 bases and the J gene end by 5 bases; junction bases not matched to a gene: 6. Per germline, CDR1 ENHRY and CDR2 SYGVKD. The CDR3 contains 16 residues. DNA of the CDR3: TGTGCCATCAGTGGGGGACAGGGCCCTCGGGCCAACGTCCTGACTTTC. Translation gives CAISGGQGPRANVLTF.

The chain links TRBV7-9 to TRBJ2-2, with D perhaps matching TRBD2 (7 bases). Deletions cut 5 bases from V and 10 bases from J, with 26 bases between. The CDR3 spans 17 residues. CDR1 is SEHNR, CDR2 FQNEAQ, per germline (reference sequence). The CDR3, as DNA: TGTGCCAGCAGCCTGGGAGGGGGTCGAGGGCCCTTCGAGGAGCTGTTTTTT. Its translation is CASSLGGGRGPFEELFF.

CDR3 DNA sequence: TGCAGTGCTAGAGGTCTCCGTTTGTGGGATACGCAGTATTTT. Protein product: CSARGLRLWDTQYF. The chain employs TRBV20-1 and TRBJ2-3; D remains ambiguous. CDR3 size: 14 residues. The V gene lost 1 base and the J gene lost 6 bases, with 14 bases spanning the gap. The germline CDR1 and CDR2 sequences are DFQATT and SNEGSKA (reference sequence).

At least ten counts were recorded for this clonotype. This sequence joins TRBV6-6 and TRBJ2-1; the match to TRBD2 covers 8 bases. The CDR3 extends over 14 amino acids. V shed 6 bases, J shed 9 bases, and the junction held 10 bases outside the gene matches. The germline V gene encodes CDR1 MNHNY and CDR2 SVGAGI (reference sequence). This chain's CDR3 is CASSLGAGGSEQFF. The DNA for the CDR3 is TGTGCCAGCAGCTTGGGGGCGGGGGGCAGTGAGCAGTTCTTC.

The chain links TRBV7-4 to TRBJ2-1; 12 nucleotides agree with TRBD2. The J segment lost 9 bases and the V segment lost 2 bases, leaving 5 bases of the junction unmatched. Germline assignment: CDR1 SGHVT and CDR2 SQSDAQ. The CDR3 loop spans 15 amino acids. The CDR3 nucleotides read TGTGCCAGCAGCTTACTAGCGGGGGGGGCTAGTGAGCAGTTCTTC. The encoded protein is CASSLLAGGASEQFF.

This clonotype was counted between two and nine times. A much bigger clone sits one base away, suggesting this may be a read error. The rearrangement uses TRBV7-9 and TRBJ1-1; 7 bases line up with TRBD1. This CDR3 has 15 amino acids. Germline trimming cut 1 base from V and 1 base from J; bases unmatched to any gene: 3. In germline, CDR1 is SEHNR, CDR2 FQNEAQ (reference sequence). The CDR3 DNA reads TGTGCCAGCAGCTTAGTCTCAGGGGGGAACACTGAAGCTTTCTTT. It encodes CASSLVSGGNTEAFF.

This clonotype was seen a handful of times. The chain uses TRBV19 and TRBJ1-5; weak D call: TRBD1 (5 bases). V was shortened by 1 base and J by 1 base, with 5 bases between the two germline ends. Germline CDR1 is LNHDA and CDR2 is SQIVND (reference sequence). The CDR3 is 14 residues long. The CDR3 sequence: CASSIGQSNQPQHF. DNA of the CDR3: TGTGCCAGTAGTATAGGACAGAGCAATCAGCCCCAGCATTTT. Filled out from reference TRBV19 and TRBJ1-5, the complete variable domain reads DGGITQSPKYLFRKEGQNVTLSCEQNLNHDAMYWYRQDPGQGLRLIYYSQIVNDFQKGDIAEGYSVSREKKESFPLTVTSAQKNPTAFYLCASSIGQSNQPQHFGDGTRLSIL.

This clonotype has a handful of counts. The V and J genes are TRBV6-6 and TRBJ2-5; 10 bases are a match to TRBD2. CDR1 is MNHNY and CDR2 is SVGAGI in the germline V gene (reference sequence). The CDR3 length is 20 residues. V shed 0 bases, J shed 3 bases, and the junction held 16 bases outside the gene matches. CDR3 protein: CASSYSPPSSGTSDEETQYF. CDR3 nucleotides: TGTGCCAGCAGTTACTCCCCGCCCTCATCCGGGACTAGCGACGAAGAGACCCAGTACTTC.

The V and J genes are TRBV12-3 or TRBV12-4 and TRBJ1-5, with 10 bases that match TRBD1. The CDR3 covers 16 residues. Unmatched junction bases numbered 2, after V lost 3 bases and J lost 0 bases. CDR3 in amino acids: CASSFGTGDSNQPQHF. CDR3 sequence (DNA): TGTGCCAGCAGTTTTGGGACAGGGGATAGCAATCAGCCCCAGCATTTT.

In this sample, this clonotype turned up a few times. The chain carries TRBV12-3 or TRBV12-4 and TRBJ1-2; D possibly corresponds to TRBD1 (5 bases). The CDR3 extends over 17 amino acids. The V gene lost 3 bases and the J gene lost 4 bases, with 21 bases spanning the gap. CDR3 nucleotides: TGTGCCAGCAGTTTCGTAGGGGAGGGGAGGGAGATCTATGGCTACACCTTC. It encodes CASSFVGEGREIYGYTF.

Ten or more counts support this clonotype. The CDR3 nucleotides read TGTGCCAGCAGCCACGCCAGGTCGAGCACAGATACGCAGTATTTT. It translates to CASSHARSSTDTQYF. V usage is TRBV7-8 and J usage is TRBJ2-3; D unresolved. Trimming shortened V by 5 bases and J by 0 bases, and 12 bases separated the two germline ends. CDR1 SGHVS and CDR2 FQNEAQ come from the germline V gene. The CDR3 contains 15 residues.

The genes are TRBV7-3 and TRBJ2-4; tentative D call: TRBD2 (6 bases). The germline V gene has CDR1 SGHTA and CDR2 FQGTGA. The CDR3 totals 19 residues. V was pared by 5 bases and J by 8 bases, with 31 bases between. The CDR3 region is CASSPSGVGRMGESDIQYF. The CDR3 nucleotides read TGTGCCAGCAGCCCCTCGGGGGTTGGTAGAATGGGGGAGAGCGACATTCAGTACTTC.

This clonotype has more than one count but fewer than ten. The V call is TRBV4-3, the J call TRBJ1-1, with D uncertain. This CDR3 has 17 amino acids. V dropped 0 bases and J dropped 1 base, with 15 bases sitting between them. Per germline, CDR1 LGHNA and CDR2 YSLEER. CDR3 nucleotide sequence: TGCGCCAGCAGCCAAGATGGCGACTTGGGATGGAACACTGAAGCTTTCTTT. Translation: CASSQDGDLGWNTEAFF.

This clonotype was found a few times. The chain links TRBV2 to TRBJ2-7; D not resolved. The CDR3 runs 15 residues. Germline V gives CDR1 SNHLY, CDR2 FYNNEI. Trimming shortened V by 2 bases and J by 2 bases, and 13 bases separated the two germline ends. The CDR3 here is CASSESQRPAYEQYV. The CDR3 DNA sequence: TGTGCCAGCAGTGAATCGCAGAGACCCGCCTACGAGCAGTACGTC.

V gene TRBV5-6 combines with J gene TRBJ2-5; no definite D call. Trimming took 0 bases from V and 7 from J, leaving 16 bases between them. CDR1 and CDR2 (germline): SGHDT, YYEEEE. The CDR3 length is 15 residues. The CDR3 protein is CASSLGVGLMRTQYF. In nucleotides, the CDR3 is TGTGCCAGCAGCTTGGGTGTGGGCCTGATGCGGACCCAGTACTTC.

The J gene is TRBJ1-6, the V gene TRBV10-3; D is possibly TRBD1 (5 bases). The ends were cut back, 3 bases at V and 10 bases at J, with 16 bases in the middle. CDR1 and CDR2 from the germline V gene are ENHRY and SYGVKD. This CDR3 is 15 amino acids long. CDR3 in amino acids: CAISDQGNAFSPLHF. CDR3 in DNA: TGTGCCATCAGTGATCAGGGAAATGCATTCTCACCCCTCCACTTT.

This clonotype was counted a few times. This chain uses TRBV27 with TRBJ2-2; unclear D gene. This CDR3 region has 16 residues. In germline, CDR1 is MNHEY, CDR2 SMNVEV (reference sequence). The germline V and J ends were trimmed by 6 bases and 0 bases, with 14 bases remaining between them. The CDR3 sequence is CASSSRSGTNTGELFF. Here the CDR3 DNA reads TGTGCCAGCAGCTCGCGGAGTGGAACGAACACCGGGGAGCTGTTTTTT.

Remarks on this clonotype: One end of the junction does not line up with germline, which may come from a read error. CDR3 DNA: TGTGCCAGCAGCTTAGCAGGGTCTAATGAAAAACTGTTTTTT. It translates to CASSLAGSNEKLFF. This chain uses TRBV5-3 with TRBJ1-4; a possible D gene is TRBD1 (5 bases). TRBV5-3 is known as an ORF, though its function is uncertain. The CDR3 runs 14 residues.

The CDR3 DNA reads TGTGCCAGCAGTTACGGACTAGCGGGGGATGGCACCGGGGAGCTGTTTTTT. Encoded protein: CASSYGLAGDGTGELFF. The chain employs TRBV6-5 and TRBJ2-2; TRBD2 matches 13 bases. The V segment lost 2 bases and the J segment 4 bases; nucleotides outside the gene matches: 4. The germline gives CDR1 MNHEY, CDR2 SVGAGI. This CDR3 region has 17 residues.

This chain uses TRBV19 with TRBJ2-1, with D uncertain. This CDR3 is 15 amino acids long. Trimming cost V 3 bases and J 0 bases, with 9 bases left between them. Germline V gene data show CDR1 as LNHDA and CDR2 as SQIVND (reference sequence). The CDR3 spells CASSIRLSSYNEQFF. The CDR3 DNA reads TGTGCCAGTAGTATTAGGTTGAGCTCCTACAATGAGCAGTTCTTC.